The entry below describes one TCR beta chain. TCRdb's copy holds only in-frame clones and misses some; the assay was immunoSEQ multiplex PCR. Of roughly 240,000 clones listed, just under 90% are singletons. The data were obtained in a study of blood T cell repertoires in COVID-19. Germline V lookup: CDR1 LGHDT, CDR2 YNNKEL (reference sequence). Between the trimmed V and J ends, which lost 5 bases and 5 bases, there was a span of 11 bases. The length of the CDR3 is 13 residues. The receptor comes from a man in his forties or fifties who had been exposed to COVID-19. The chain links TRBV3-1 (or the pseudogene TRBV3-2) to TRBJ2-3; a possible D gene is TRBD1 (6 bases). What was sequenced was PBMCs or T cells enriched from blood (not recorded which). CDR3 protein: CASSLQGVDTQYF. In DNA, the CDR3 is TGTGCCAGCAGCTTACAGGGTGTAGATACGCAGTATTTT.